This T cell receptor beta chain was identified in a study of CD8+ T cells in alopecia areata (dated by TCRdb to 2016 to 2018). For context, the study as a whole: Treated patients were enrolled in an open-label pilot trial of oral tofacitinib at 5 to 10 mg twice daily for moderate-to-severe alopecia areata. Biopsies were taken from tofacitinib-treated patients at baseline and again at 4 and 24 weeks into treatment, and several of those patients also had a later scalp biopsy. TCRbeta CDR3 regions were amplified by immunoSEQ multiplex PCR with 35 Vbeta forward and 13 Jbeta reverse primers. The RNA source kit depended on sample type: the PAXgene miRNA kit for fixed scalp, the miRNeasy kit for PBMCs, and the RNeasy kit for mouse skin. Tofacitinib was administered for 6 to 18 months, and 6 months of follow-up off drug were then conducted to assess delayed response and recurrence. In humans, TCRbeta sequencing was performed on scalp tissue and on sorted CD4+ and CD8+ peripheral blood T cells from healthy controls and from patients with patchy or totalis/universalis alopecia areata. For the treated patients, the SALT score, which quantifies what percentage of scalp surface area is affected, served as the measure of disease severity. The study used high-throughput TCRbeta sequencing to examine T cell clonal expansion in alopecia areata, in both the C3H/HeJ mouse model and human patients. Scalp clonality was compared across normal scalp (n=4), patchy alopecia areata scalp (n=8), and alopecia totalis/universalis scalp (n=8).

The method was the immunoSEQ multiplex PCR assay. RNA was extracted from all samples and reverse transcribed into cDNA, which served as template for TCR sequencing. SuperScript III was used to make first-strand cDNA, primed with a 2:1 mix of oligo-dT and random hexamers. A synthetic immune receptor repertoire was used to gauge amplification bias, and whatever bias remained was removed computationally. The original pipeline was this. Raw reads were preprocessed to remove errors, and CDR3 was defined by IMGT conventions from the conserved cysteine to phenylalanine. Clonality was computed by normalizing Shannon entropy by log2 of the number of productive unique TCRs and subtracting the result from 1. Whether each scalp clone was CD4 or CD8 was inferred by checking scalp TCRbeta sequences against the CD4 and CD8 repertoires from sorted blood. Not all clones reach the TCRdb copy of this immuneACCESS table, which keeps in-frame sequences only. Checked studies attribute under half of the gap to unresolved V genes and leave the rest unexplained. The DNA gave D and trimming, while V, J and clone size come from that table. The table for this sample lists 50,000 to 65,000 clones; 46% of them were counted only once. The top ten clonotypes cover 20% of the sample.

At the junction V is shortened by 5 bases and J by 4 bases; bases outside the gene matches: 7. Reading from cysteine to phenylalanine, the CDR3 counts 14 amino acids. The CDR3 DNA has 42 bases and is translated from base 1. CDR1 and CDR2 are read off the germline V gene (reference sequence) as MNHEY and SMNVEV. As for this clone: Its antigen is still unknown. Base qualities are missing; no much larger clone stands one base away.

Study-level results and caveats: Because the treated cohort was small and had only one nonresponder, larger studies are needed to examine links between baseline CD8+ expansion and response. Compared with mice, TCR sequences shared between patients were less clear, possibly partly because of HLA diversity across the patient population. Tofacitinib significantly lowered scalp clonality and the number of expanded CD8+ clones among the top 100 scalp clones. Higher clonality and more expanded CD8+ clones were observed in lesional scalp than in normal scalp, particularly in alopecia totalis/universalis, a finding suggestive of antigenic drive. During tofacitinib treatment, many expanded lesional clones stuck around in both scalp and blood, and this persistence may partly explain why relapse happens after treatment is stopped. Resident alphabeta T cells in normal human skin are also sequenced, complicating scalp TCR repertoire analysis, unlike mouse skin dominated by gammadelta T cells.

What the treatment or condition label conveys for this sample: oral pan-JAK inhibitor, 5-10 mg twice daily. Lesional scalp punch biopsies and peripheral blood were collected from alopecia areata patients. PBMCs were isolated by density centrifugation and stained for CD3, CD4 and CD8, after which CD4+ and CD8+ T cells were sorted on a FACSAria. The source was CD8+ T cells sorted from blood, collected at approximately week 39, from a patient treated with tofacitinib. This receptor was identified in a human donor with alopecia areata. Recombination linked TRBV27 to TRBJ2-7; 8 bases in between match TRBD2. The nucleotide sequence reads as follows: TGTGCCAGCAGTCCCACAACTAGCGGATACGAGCAGTACTTC. Its product reads: CASSPTTSGYEQYF.